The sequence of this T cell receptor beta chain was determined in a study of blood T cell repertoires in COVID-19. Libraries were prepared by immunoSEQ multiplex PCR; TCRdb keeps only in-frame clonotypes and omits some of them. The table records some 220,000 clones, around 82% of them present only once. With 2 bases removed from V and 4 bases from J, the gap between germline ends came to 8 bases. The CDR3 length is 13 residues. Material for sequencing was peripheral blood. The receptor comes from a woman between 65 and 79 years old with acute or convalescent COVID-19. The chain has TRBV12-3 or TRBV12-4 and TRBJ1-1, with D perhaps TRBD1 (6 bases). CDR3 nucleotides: TGTGCCAGCAGTTTAATGACAGGCACTGAAGCTTTCTTT. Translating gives CASSLMTGTEAFF.